A single T cell receptor beta chain is shown here with its context. This entry comes from a study of blood T cell repertoires in COVID-19. About the study: PBMCs, B-cell-depleted T cells, or T cells provided the cDNA or gDNA that made up the material.

Measured with immunoSEQ multiplex PCR; TCRdb has only the in-frame clones, and not every one. The repertoire consists of about 250,000 clones, with roughly 90% occurring once and the leading ten covering roughly 2%. The CDR3 sequence is 15 residues long. The V end lost 1 base, the J end lost 6 bases, and 12 bases lay between the germline ends. Germline values: CDR1 LNHDA, CDR2 SQIVND (reference sequence). Sequenced material: peripheral blood. The TCR was taken from a woman in her sixties or seventies with COVID-19, enrolled during active disease. The chain joins TRBV19 to TRBJ1-4, with unresolved D. The CDR3 DNA is TGTGCCAGTAGTATAGCTCTGCCGGGAGATGAAAAACTGTTTTTT. It codes for CASSIALPGDEKLFF.